This T cell receptor beta chain was sequenced during a study of CD8+ T cells in alopecia areata. Study as a whole: For 6 to 18 months, tofacitinib was taken, and 6 months off drug followed. Treated patients' severity was scored by percentage of affected scalp area.

The study, taken as a whole, reports: Among patients, TCR sharing was less clear than in mice, a difference possibly due in part to HLA diversity in the patient population. Uncertainty about whether baseline CD8+ expansion is linked to response remains, with one nonresponder.

Treatment meaning: oral pan-JAK inhibitor, 5-10 mg twice daily. Trimming left V 6 bases short and J 6 bases short, with 12 bases between. This CDR3 has 12 residues. Germline V gene data show CDR1 as MNHEY and CDR2 as SVGAGI. Notes on this clone: What it binds is unknown.

Extraction and reverse transcription of RNA yielded cDNA as the sequencing template. Data came from immunoSEQ multiplex PCR; TCRdb stores just in-frame clones and leaves some out. The table lists about 120,000 clones, less than 75% of them singletons. V and J are TRBV6-5 and TRBJ2-7; D remains unclear. Material: CD8+ T cells sorted from blood, obtained at week 24, from a patient treated with tofacitinib. The sequence was obtained from a human donor with alopecia areata. The CDR3 DNA reads TGTGCCAGCAGGCCCAGTTTTTCCGAGCAGTACTTC. This encodes CASRPSFSEQYF.